This is a list of T cell receptor beta chains from one sample in a study of blood T cell repertoires in COVID-19. Some clones are missing from TCRdb's copy, which holds only in-frame ones; the method was immunoSEQ multiplex PCR. In the table there are 45,000 to 50,000 clones, 77% of which are singletons. Source material: peripheral blood. These receptors were taken from a human donor with active or convalescent COVID-19. The donor label of this sample is uncertain. The CDR3 runs from the conserved cysteine through the conserved F or W. The D gene is left open where the match is weak. Clone size appears in some rows only: once, few, many, or a class for an expanded clone.

abundance	d_gene	v_gene	j_gene	CDR3aa	CDR3nt
NA	NA	TRBV5-8	TRBJ1-1	CASSSGLTNTEAFF	TGTGCCAGCAGCTCGGGACTTACGAACACTGAAGCTTTCTTT
NA	TRBD1	TRBV5-1	TRBJ1-6	CASSVTGAWNSPLHF	TGCGCCAGCAGCGTGACAGGGGCCTGGAATTCACCCCTCCACTTT
NA	NA	TRBV28	TRBJ1-2	CASRVDKDYGYTF	TGTGCCAGCAGAGTAGACAAGGACTATGGCTACACCTTC
NA	TRBD1	TRBV7-9	TRBJ1-2	CASSRTGEPYGYTF	TGTGCCAGCAGCCGTACAGGGGAACCCTATGGCTACACCTTC
NA	NA	TRBV11-1	TRBJ2-1	CASSFTTTGGNEQFF	TGTGCCAGCAGCTTCACCACCACTGGGGGGAATGAGCAGTTCTTC
NA	NA	TRBV27	TRBJ2-3	CASSLSFRGRDTQYF	TGTGCCAGCAGTTTATCTTTCAGGGGACGGGATACGCAGTATTTT
NA	NA	TRBV5-5	TRBJ1-1	CASSYYGEVTEAFF	TGTGCCAGCAGCTACTACGGGGAAGTCACTGAAGCTTTCTTT
NA	NA	TRBV2	TRBJ1-5	CASSERSGQPQHF	TGTGCCAGCAGTGAACGGTCCGGGCAGCCCCAGCATTTT
NA	TRBD1	TRBV7-2	TRBJ1-2	CASSPPGQGARGYTF	TGTGCCAGCAGCCCGCCGGGACAGGGGGCTCGAGGCTACACCTTC
few	NA	TRBV27	TRBJ1-5	CASSPAGRLNQPQHF	TGTGCCAGCAGCCCTGCGGGACGGCTGAATCAGCCCCAGCATTTT
few	TRBD1	TRBV11-1	TRBJ2-1	CASSTGGIKYNEQFF	TGTGCCAGCAGTACAGGGGGCATAAAGTACAATGAGCAGTTCTTC
NA	NA	TRBV5-6	TRBJ1-5	CASSLQGDQPQHF	TGTGCCAGCAGCTTGCAAGGGGATCAGCCCCAGCATTTT
NA	NA	TRBV24-1	TRBJ2-7	CATSARSAPYEQYF	TGTGCCACCAGTGCCCGGAGCGCACCCTACGAGCAGTACTTC
NA	NA	TRBV5-4	TRBJ2-3	CASSLVRDSDTQYF	TGTGCCAGCAGCTTGGTTCGGGACTCAGATACGCAGTATTTT
NA	TRBD2	TRBV2	TRBJ2-1	CASSQLAGFGNEQFF	TGTGCCAGCAGTCAACTAGCGGGATTCGGCAATGAGCAGTTCTTC
NA	TRBD1	TRBV4-2	TRBJ2-2	CASSQDRGTGSGELFF	TGTGCCAGCAGCCAAGATCGCGGGACAGGGAGCGGGGAGCTGTTTTTT
NA	TRBD2	TRBV5-1	TRBJ2-1	CASSLTGTSFNEQFF	TGCGCCAGCAGCTTAACCGGGACTAGCTTCAATGAGCAGTTCTTC
NA	TRBD2	TRBV4-2	TRBJ2-7	CASTKTSGSYEQYF	TGTGCCAGCACCAAGACTAGCGGATCCTACGAGCAGTACTTC
once	TRBD1	TRBV5-1	TRBJ1-2	CASSLGTGQGYTF	TGCGCCAGCAGCTTAGGGACAGGGCAAGGCTACACCTTC
NA	TRBD1	TRBV5-1	TRBJ2-1	CASSPSGTGGVEQFF	TGCGCCAGCAGCCCCTCCGGGACAGGGGGCGTTGAGCAGTTCTTC
NA	TRBD1	TRBV7-6	TRBJ2-3	CASSAFSGTGSTDTQYF	TGTGCCAGCAGCGCCTTCTCCGGGACAGGGTCCACAGATACGCAGTATTTT
NA	TRBD1	TRBV18	TRBJ1-2	CASSPGTGASGSGYTF	TGTGCCAGCTCACCGGGGACAGGCGCTTCTGGTTCCGGCTACACCTTC
NA	NA	TRBV19	TRBJ1-5	CASSSRGRDQPQHF	TGTGCCAGTAGTTCACGGGGTAGGGATCAGCCCCAGCATTTT
NA	NA	TRBV6-4	TRBJ1-2	CASSAQGGSGYTF	TGTGCCAGCAGTGCCCAAGGGGGTAGCGGCTACACCTTC
NA	TRBD2	TRBV3-1/TRBV3-2	TRBJ2-7	CASSQVGLAGGAYEQYF	TGTGCCAGCAGCCAAGTCGGGCTAGCGGGAGGAGCCTACGAGCAGTACTTC
NA	NA	TRBV29-1	TRBJ2-7	CSAIPGSATYEQYF	TGCAGCGCTATCCCCGGGTCCGCTACCTACGAGCAGTACTTC
few	TRBD1	TRBV7-3	TRBJ1-6	CASSVTGRSNSPLHF	TGTGCCAGCAGCGTGACAGGGAGAAGTAATTCACCCCTCCACTTT
NA	TRBD2	TRBV3-1/TRBV3-2	TRBJ2-1	CASSQDSRNGRAYNEQFF	TGTGCCAGCAGCCAAGACTCTAGGAACGGGAGGGCCTACAATGAGCAGTTCTTC
few	NA	TRBV18	TRBJ1-2	CASSPVGLDYGYTF	TGTGCCAGCTCACCCGTTGGTTTAGACTATGGCTACACCTTC
once	TRBD1	TRBV5-1	TRBJ1-5	CASSLAGGQGNQPQHF	TGCGCCAGCAGCTTGGCGGGCGGACAGGGTAATCAGCCCCAGCATTTT
NA	NA	TRBV12-3/TRBV12-4	TRBJ2-3	CASSFGGTDTQYF	TGTGCCAGCAGTTTCGGGGGCACAGATACGCAGTATTTT
NA	NA	TRBV12-3/TRBV12-4	TRBJ1-1	CASSLVQGSEAFF	TGTGCCAGCAGTTTAGTACAGGGTTCTGAAGCTTTCTTT
few	NA	TRBV12-5	TRBJ2-7	CASGTTVLDEQYF	TGTGCTAGTGGTACCACGGTGCTGGACGAGCAGTACTTC